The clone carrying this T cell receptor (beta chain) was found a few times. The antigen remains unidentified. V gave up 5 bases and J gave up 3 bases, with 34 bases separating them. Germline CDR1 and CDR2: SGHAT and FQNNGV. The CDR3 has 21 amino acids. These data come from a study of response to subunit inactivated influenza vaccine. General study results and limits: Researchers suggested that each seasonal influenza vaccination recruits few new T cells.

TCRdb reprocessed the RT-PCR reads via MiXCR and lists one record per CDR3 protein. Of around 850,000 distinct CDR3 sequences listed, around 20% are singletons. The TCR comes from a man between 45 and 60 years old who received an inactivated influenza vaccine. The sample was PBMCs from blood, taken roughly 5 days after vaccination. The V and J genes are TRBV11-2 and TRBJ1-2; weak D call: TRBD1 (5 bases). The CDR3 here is CASSAGASPSMGTPGYYGYTF. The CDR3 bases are TGTGCCAGCAGCGCCGGGGCCAGTCCATCAATGGGGACTCCGGGCTACTATGGCTACACCTTC.